This is a list of T cell receptor beta chains from one sample in a study of hypomethylating agent response in myelodysplastic syndrome. Assay used: immunoSEQ multiplex PCR; TCRdb lists only in-frame clones, some missing. This table has approximately 5,900 clones, roughly 79% appearing once. Sequences were derived from bone marrow, sampled before or after starting hypomethylating agent treatment for myelodysplastic syndrome (not recorded which). Every receptor here comes from a human donor with myelodysplastic syndrome. Both conserved end residues are part of each CDR3. D genes are given only for firm matches. Not all rows give a size; the values are once, few, many and, for expanded clones, a class.

V	D	size	length	J	DNA	CDR3
TRBV2	NA	NA	11	TRBJ1-2	TGTGCCAGCACCAGGTTCGCTGGCTACACCTTC	CASTRFAGYTF
TRBV18	NA	NA	15	TRBJ1-3	TGTGCCAGCTCACCGAGCGCCGGCTCTGGAAACACCATATATTTT	CASSPSAGSGNTIYF
TRBV5-4	NA	few	14	TRBJ1-2	TGTGCCAGCAGCTTTACCTCAGGAGGCTATGGCTACACCTTC	CASSFTSGGYGYTF
TRBV5-1	TRBD1	NA	19	TRBJ1-6	TGCGCCAGCAGCTTGGGAACGACAGGGGGGAGCTCCTATAATTCACCCCTCCACTTT	CASSLGTTGGSSYNSPLHF
TRBV6-6	TRBD1	NA	14	TRBJ2-2	TGTGCCAGCAGCCGCGACAGGGCGGGCGGGGAGCTGTTTTTT	CASSRDRAGGELFF
TRBV18	NA	NA	13	TRBJ1-2	TGTGCCAGCTCACCGTCGGCGGACTATGGCTACACCTTC	CASSPSADYGYTF
TRBV6-6	NA	NA	15	TRBJ1-1	TGTGCCAGCACTCCGTCTTCCGGCCTGAACACTGAAGCTTTCTTT	CASTPSSGLNTEAFF
TRBV5-1	NA	NA	13	TRBJ1-6	TGCGCCAGCAGCGAGCAATCGGGTTCACCCCTCCACTTT	CASSEQSGSPLHF
TRBV5-1	NA	NA	15	TRBJ2-1	TGCGCCAGCAGCGGGACCCGAGTCTCCTACAATGAGCAGTTCTTC	CASSGTRVSYNEQFF
TRBV5-1	NA	NA	13	TRBJ1-2	TGCGCCAGCAAGTTAACAGGGAACTATGGCTACACCTTC	CASKLTGNYGYTF
TRBV15	TRBD1	NA	18	TRBJ1-6	TGTGCCACCAGCAGAGAGAGGGGACAGGGGGCGAATAATTCACCCCTCCACTTT	CATSRERGQGANNSPLHF
TRBV5-8	NA	NA	15	TRBJ1-3	TGTGCCAGCAGCTTGGGGGACGCCTCTGGAAACACCATATATTTT	CASSLGDASGNTIYF
TRBV12-5	NA	once	15	TRBJ2-1	TGTGCTAGTGGTCGAACTCTCACTAGCTACAATGAGCAGTTCTTC	CASGRTLTSYNEQFF
TRBV11-2	TRBD2	NA	13	TRBJ2-5	TGTGCCAGCAGCTTAGTCGGGGGGGAGGCCCAGTACTTC	CASSLVGGEAQYF
TRBV30	NA	NA	15	TRBJ2-5	TGTGCCTGGAGTGCCCACAGGGACCGGGTAGAGACCCAGTACTTC	CAWSAHRDRVETQYF
TRBV5-1	TRBD1	NA	14	TRBJ1-2	TGCGCCAGCAGCTTGGACGGACAGGGGTATGGCTACACCTTC	CASSLDGQGYGYTF
TRBV5-1	NA	NA	13	TRBJ1-2	TGCGCCACCCGCCCCCCAGGCGACTATGGCTACACCTTC	CATRPPGDYGYTF
TRBV6-1	NA	NA	14	TRBJ2-1	TGTGCCAGCACACGACTAGGATCCTACAATGAGCAGTTCTTC	CASTRLGSYNEQFF
TRBV30	NA	NA	11	TRBJ2-1	TGTGCCTGGAGTGTACGGGGTGAGCAGTTCTTC	CAWSVRGEQFF
TRBV10-3	NA	NA	15	TRBJ2-3	TGTGCCATCAGGGGGGGTTGGGGCGGCACAGATACGCAGTATTTT	CAIRGGWGGTDTQYF
TRBV6-1	NA	NA	13	TRBJ1-4	TGTGCCAGCAGTGTCAGGTATAATGAAAAACTGTTTTTT	CASSVRYNEKLFF
TRBV7-7	TRBD2	NA	15	TRBJ2-5	TGTGCCAGCAGCTTTTGGGCTAGCGGGCGGAAGACCCAGTACTTC	CASSFWASGRKTQYF